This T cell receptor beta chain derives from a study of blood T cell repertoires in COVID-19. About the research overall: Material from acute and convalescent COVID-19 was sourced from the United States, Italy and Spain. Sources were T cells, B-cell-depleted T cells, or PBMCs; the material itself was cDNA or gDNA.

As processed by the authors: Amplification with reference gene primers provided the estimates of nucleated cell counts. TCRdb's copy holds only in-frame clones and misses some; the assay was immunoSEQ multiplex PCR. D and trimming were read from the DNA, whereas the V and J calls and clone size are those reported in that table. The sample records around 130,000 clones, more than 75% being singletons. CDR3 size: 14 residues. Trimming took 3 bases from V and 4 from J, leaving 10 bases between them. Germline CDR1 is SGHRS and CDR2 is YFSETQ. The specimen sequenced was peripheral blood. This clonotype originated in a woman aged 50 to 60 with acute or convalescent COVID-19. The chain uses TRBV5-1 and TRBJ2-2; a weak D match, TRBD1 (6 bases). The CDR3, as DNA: TGCGCCAGCAGCTCGGACAGACTCACCGGGGAGCTGTTTTTT. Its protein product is CASSSDRLTGELFF.